This TCR beta chain was documented in a study of PD-1 blockade in classical Hodgkin lymphoma. Looking at the study overall: Each patient was given nivolumab 3 mg/kg through a vein every 2 weeks.

Regarding time point: cycle 4 day 1 (C4D1), after less than seven weeks of nivolumab. Each patient's relapse followed autologous stem cell transplantation, and brentuximab vedotin exposure varied. It was by magnetic negative selection that CD8+ T cells were isolated from thawed PBMCs. Assay used: immunoSEQ multiplex PCR; TCRdb lists only in-frame clones, some missing. The table lists about 19,000 clones, about 88% of them singletons. Whole-study findings and limits: Relapsed/refractory patients reportedly had lower baseline diversity than newly diagnosed patients.

A remark on this clone: Its antigen remains unidentified.

The material sequenced was CD8+ T cells from blood, taken before the fourth cycle of nivolumab. The receptor's source is a human donor with classical Hodgkin lymphoma.

DNA of the CDR3: TGTGCCAGTAGCGTCGACAAGTACTCCTACGAGCAGTACTTC. This translates into CASSVDKYSYEQYF. The genes are TRBV19 and TRBJ2-7; D is uncertain. Trimming pared 6 bases from V and 0 bases from J, leaving 12 bases between. Looked up from germline, CDR1 is LNHDA and CDR2 is SQIVND (reference sequence). This CDR3 has 14 residues.